Listed here are 7 T cell receptor beta chains from one sample, sequenced in a study of blood T cell repertoires in COVID-19. Sequenced by immunoSEQ multiplex PCR; TCRdb stores in-frame clones only, minus some. The sample yields some 220,000 clones, around four fifths seen once. Sequenced material: peripheral blood. The source is a woman of 80 years or more with active or convalescent COVID-19.

The chain combines TRBV21-1 with TRBJ2-6; no DNA check was done on the table's D call, TRBD1. TRBV21-1 is a pseudogene locus. This CDR3 spans 20 amino acids. CDR3 in amino acids: CASSKEDRGPTHSGANVLTF. The CDR3 DNA reads as TGTGCCAGCAGCAAAGAGGACAGGGGTCCCACCCACTCTGGGGCCAACGTCCTGACTTTC.

The chain links TRBV6-5 to TRBJ2-5; 10 bases are shared with TRBD2. From germline, CDR1 is MNHEY and CDR2 SVGAGI. The CDR3 length is 13 residues. CDR3 nucleotides: TGTGCGACCCGGCTAGCGGGGGTGGAGACCCAGTACTTC. Amino acid sequence: CATRLAGVETQYF.

This chain connects TRBV7-3 to TRBJ2-3; 7 bases are shared with TRBD1. J was trimmed by 4 bases and V by 2 bases; bases with no gene match: 6. The germline V gene encodes CDR1 SGHTA and CDR2 FQGTGA. This CDR3 is built from 15 residues. CDR3 nucleotides: TGTGCCAGCAGCTTAGGGCCGACAGGGTCAGATACGCAGTATTTT. This sequence encodes CASSLGPTGSDTQYF.

The gene calls are TRBV2 and TRBJ1-5, with 7 bases identical to TRBD1. This CDR3 has 15 residues. V gave up 3 bases and J gave up 3 bases; unmatched junction bases: 5. Germline values: CDR1 SNHLY, CDR2 FYNNEI. CDR3 nucleotides: TGTGCCAGCAGTGATAGGACAGGAAACAATCAGCCCCAGCATTTT. Encoded protein: CASSDRTGNNQPQHF.

The chain recombines TRBV4-1 with TRBJ2-2; 8 positions match TRBD2. J lost 5 bases, V lost 0 bases, and 5 bases had no gene match. There are 16 residues in the CDR3. CDR1 is MGHRA, CDR2 YSYEKL, per germline. CDR3 region: CASSQDAGGRTGELFF. CDR3 sequence (DNA): TGCGCCAGCAGCCAAGATGCGGGAGGACGAACCGGGGAGCTGTTTTTT.

V and J are TRBV7-8 and TRBJ2-1, with 12 bases that match TRBD2. V lost 1 base to trimming and J lost 7 bases; unmatched junction nucleotides: 2. The germline CDR1 and CDR2 sequences are SGHVS and FQNEAQ. This CDR3 comprises 15 residues. CDR3: CASSLGTSGINEQFF. The CDR3 region has the DNA TGTGCCAGCAGCTTAGGGACTAGCGGGATTAATGAGCAGTTCTTC.

The rearrangement uses TRBV25-1 and TRBJ2-3, with D possibly matching TRBD1 (5 bases). CDR1 and CDR2 (germline): MGHDK, SYGVNS. This CDR3 is 13 amino acids long. Trimming took off 5 bases at V and 5 bases at J, with 11 bases between the two ends. The CDR3 reads CASSLAGLDTQYF. The CDR3 coding sequence is TGTGCCAGCAGTCTCGCAGGGTTAGATACGCAGTATTTT. Full variable domain (missing parts from reference TRBV25-1 and TRBJ2-3): EADIYQTPRYLVIGTGKKITLECSQTMGHDKMYWYQQDPGMELHLIHYSYGVNSTEKGDLSSESTVSRIRTEHFPLTLESARPSHTSQYLCASSLAGLDTQYFGPGTRLTVL.